Below are 32 T cell receptor beta chains sequenced from a single sample in a study of CXCR4 blockade with PD-1 therapy in pancreatic cancer (dated by TCRdb to about 2019). Library construction relied on the immunoSEQ multiplex PCR assay. The immuneACCESS repertoire file appears here via TCRdb, limited to in-frame rearrangements. These files lack a portion of the clones; in checked studies, under half of the deficit traces to unresolved V genes, and the cause of the others is not known. Here the sample has 2,000 to 3,000 clones; approximately 45% occur a single time. The top ten hold approximately 6% of the sample. The specimen sequenced was tumor tissue. Receptors were obtained from a human donor with pancreatic ductal adenocarcinoma.

This clone occurred a few times. One end of the junction varies from germline; a read error may be responsible. The chain employs TRBV11-3 and TRBJ2-2; perhaps TRBD1 as D (6 bases). The CDR3 length is 18 residues. The germline CDR1 and CDR2 sequences are SGHNT and YENEEA. CDR3 nucleotide sequence: TGTGCCAGCAGCCCGCCCCCTGACAGGTTCGTGAGTACCGGGGAGCTATTTTTT. Translated: CASSPPPDRFVSTGELFF. Full variable domain (rest looked up from reference TRBV11-3 and TRBJ2-2): EAGVVQSPRYKIIEKKQPVAFWCNPISGHNTLYWYLQNLGQGPELLIRYENEEAVDDSQLPKDRFSAERLKGVDSTLKIQPAELGDSAVYLCASSPPPDRFVSTGELFFGEGSRLTVL.

The chain joins TRBV19 to TRBJ1-1; the match to TRBD1 covers 7 bases. Germline V gene data show CDR1 as LNHDA and CDR2 as SQIVND (reference sequence). This CDR3 is 17 amino acids long. V shed 1 base, J shed 0 bases, and the junction held 8 bases outside the gene matches. The CDR3 protein is CASSIVAGGTLNTEAFF. CDR3 nucleotide sequence: TGTGCCAGTAGTATAGTCGCAGGGGGGACTCTGAACACTGAAGCTTTCTTT.

This clone has just a few counts. The V and J genes are TRBV19 and TRBJ2-7; tentatively, D is TRBD1 or TRBD2 (5 bases each). Trimming pared 1 base from V and 3 bases from J, leaving 10 bases between. This CDR3 has 14 residues. Per the germline V gene, CDR1 is LNHDA and CDR2 is SQIVND (reference sequence). The CDR3 nucleotides read TGTGCCAGTAGTATAGGGGGGATTGGCTACGAGCAGTACTTC. This sequence encodes CASSIGGIGYEQYF.

Sample share makes this clone medium-sized. The J gene is TRBJ2-5, the V gene TRBV12-5; 7 positions agree with TRBD2. This CDR3 region has 15 residues. Germline V gene sequence: CDR1 LGHNT, CDR2 FRNRAP. DNA for the CDR3: TGTGCCAGCCGCCCAGCGGGGCGGGACCAAGAGACCCAGTACTTC. Protein: CASRPAGRDQETQYF.

This clone was observed a few times. The chain carries TRBV14 and TRBJ1-6; D not certain. The CDR3 consists of 16 residues. Germline lookup yields CDR1 SGHDN and CDR2 FVKESK. V lost 4 bases and J 5 bases, leaving 15 bases between the germline ends. The CDR3 protein is CASSRPGGLDNSPLHF. CDR3 DNA sequence: TGTGCCAGCAGCCGTCCGGGTGGACTCGATAATTCACCCCTCCACTTT.

The genes are TRBV19 and TRBJ1-2; 7 nucleotides agree with TRBD1. The CDR3 runs to 13 residues. Germline V CDR1 and CDR2: LNHDA, SQIVND (reference sequence). Losses at the gene ends were 2 bases for V and 3 bases for J; bases not matched to a gene: 0. The CDR3: CASSITGDYGYTF. The CDR3 DNA follows: TGTGCCAGTAGTATAACAGGGGACTATGGCTACACCTTC.

The chain combines TRBV30 with TRBJ1-2; TRBD1 might be the D (6 bases). The germline V gene encodes CDR1 GTSNPN and CDR2 SVGIG (reference sequence). CDR3 length: 16 residues. V gave up 2 bases and J gave up 2 bases, with 18 bases separating them. Here the CDR3 DNA reads TGTGCCTGGAGTCCCCCTGCACCCGGGACAAACTATGGCTACACCTTC. This codes for CAWSPPAPGTNYGYTF.

This clone was observed a handful of times. The chain joins TRBV6-1 to TRBJ1-4, with D possibly TRBD1 on 5 matching bases. Trimming removed 0 bases from V and 4 bases from J, with 9 bases in between. This CDR3 contains 15 residues. Germline assignment: CDR1 MNHNS and CDR2 SASEGT. The CDR3 here is CASSEASRVNEKLFF. The DNA for the CDR3 is TGTGCCAGCAGTGAAGCGAGCAGGGTTAATGAAAAACTGTTTTTT.

This clone was seen a few times. The CDR3 coding sequence is TGTGCCTATCGAGGGAGGGGCTATGGCTACACCTTC. This encodes CAYRGRGYGYTF. This chain joins TRBV2 and TRBJ1-2; a possible D gene is TRBD1 (5 bases). V was pared by 11 bases and J by 4 bases, with 14 bases between. The CDR3 extends over 12 amino acids. Germline-derived CDR1 and CDR2 are SNHLY and FYNNEI.

The J gene is TRBJ2-7, the V gene TRBV29-1; possible D gene TRBD2, 5 bases. In germline, CDR1 is SQVTM, CDR2 ANQGSEA. CDR3 length: 12 residues. V gave up 2 bases and J gave up 6 bases, with 11 bases separating them. CDR3 loop: CSVEKGAGEQYF. The CDR3 DNA reads TGCAGCGTTGAAAAGGGAGCAGGCGAGCAGTACTTC.

This chain uses TRBV19 with TRBJ2-1; 7 bases align to TRBD2. The CDR3 spans 15 residues. Germline lookup yields CDR1 LNHDA and CDR2 SQIVND (reference sequence). The V segment lost 6 bases and the J segment 5 bases; nucleotides outside the gene matches: 10. The CDR3 bases are TGTGCCAGTAGCCATCCTCCCGGGACTAACAATGAGCAGTTCTTC. Protein product: CASSHPPGTNNEQFF.

This clone was found a few times. In nucleotides, the CDR3 is TGTGCCAGCAGCTCCCCGTGGACAGCCTATGGCTACACCTTC. Protein sequence: CASSSPWTAYGYTF. The chain is built from TRBV7-5 and TRBJ1-2; the DNA was not compared with TRBD1, the D call given in the table. TRBV7-5 is termed a pseudogene. The CDR3 is 14 amino acids.

The CDR3 DNA reads TGCGCCAGCAGCCAAGAAGGGGCATCGGGAGGAGCTTTCTTT. Translated: CASSQEGASGGAFF. The chain recombines TRBV23-1 with TRBJ1-1; perhaps TRBD1 as D (5 bases). TRBV23-1 is classed as an ORF, of uncertain function. V was clipped by 6 bases and J by 10 bases, with 21 bases between them. The CDR3 is 14 amino acids.

The chain links TRBV5-1 to TRBJ2-7; 8 bases line up with TRBD1. The germline gives CDR1 SGHRS, CDR2 YFSETQ. With 3 bases clipped from V and 0 bases from J, the junction kept 5 bases outside the gene matches. This CDR3 region has 15 residues. CDR3 nucleotide sequence: TGCGCCAGCAGCTCGGGACAGGTGCACTCCTACGAGCAGTACTTC. Protein: CASSSGQVHSYEQYF.

By share of the sample, this clone is large (0.1 to 1%). Other DNA sequences in the sample encode the same CDR3. The chain links TRBV28 to TRBJ1-2; 9 positions match TRBD1. Germline CDR1 MDHEN, CDR2 SYDVKM. The ends lost 2 bases at V and 8 bases at J; junction bases unmatched: 3. This CDR3 comprises 13 residues. The CDR3, as DNA: TGTGCCAGCAGTTTAGGGGGACAGGGAGGCTACACCTTC. This encodes CASSLGGQGGYTF.

The chain joins TRBV11-3 to TRBJ2-3; no firm D call. CDR1 SGHNT and CDR2 YENEEA come from the germline V gene. Trimming took off 0 bases at V and 0 bases at J, with 13 bases between the two ends. The CDR3 is 17 amino acids. CDR3 residues: CASSLDGGSYSTDTQYF. The CDR3 nucleotides read TGTGCCAGCAGCTTAGACGGCGGTTCTTATAGCACAGATACGCAGTATTTT.

CDR3 sequence: CASSYSSSNSGNTIYF. Written as DNA, the CDR3 is TGTGCCAGCAGTTACTCGTCGTCCAACTCTGGAAACACCATATATTTT. This chain uses TRBV6-8 with TRBJ1-3, with D unclear. CDR1 and CDR2 from the germline V gene are MNHGY and SAAAGT. There are 16 residues in the CDR3. The V end lost 0 bases, the J end lost 0 bases, and 9 bases lay between the germline ends.

This clone was observed once. The chain uses TRBV14 and TRBJ1-1, with TRBD1 identical over 8 bases. Germline V gene sequence: CDR1 SGHDN, CDR2 FVKESK. The CDR3 spans 15 residues. The J segment lost 1 base and the V segment lost 4 bases, leaving 5 bases of the junction unmatched. Written as DNA, the CDR3 is TGTGCCAGCAGCCGGCGGACAGGGAGGAACACTGAAGCTTTCTTT. Its protein product is CASSRRTGRNTEAFF.

This clone was observed a handful of times. The rearrangement uses TRBV28 and TRBJ2-7; D unclear. The CDR3 has 12 residues. Germline V gene sequence: CDR1 MDHEN, CDR2 SYDVKM. Trimming shortened V by 6 bases and J by 6 bases, and 12 bases separated the two germline ends. The CDR3 nucleotides are TGTGCCAGCAGCAAAACCCTTGTCGAGCAGTACTTC. Translating it yields CASSKTLVEQYF.

The chain employs TRBV19 and TRBJ1-1; D possibly corresponds to TRBD1 (5 bases). Trimming took 6 bases from V and 10 from J, leaving 18 bases between them. The CDR3 loop spans 13 amino acids. CDR1 and CDR2 (germline): LNHDA, SQIVND (reference sequence). The CDR3 nucleotides read TGTGCCAGTAGCCGCACCCCAGGGCGGAGAGCTTTCTTT. It yields the protein CASSRTPGRRAFF.

This clone was detected only a few times. This chain joins TRBV9 and TRBJ2-2; a possible D gene is TRBD2 (5 bases). The CDR3 is 14 residues long. The germline CDR1 and CDR2 sequences are SGDLS and YYNGEE. Trimming pared 2 bases from V and 2 bases from J, leaving 7 bases between. Written as DNA, the CDR3 is TGTGCCAGCAGCGTCAGCGGTAACACCGGGGAGCTGTTTTTT. Protein product: CASSVSGNTGELFF.

In DNA form, the CDR3 reads TGTGCCAGCAGCCTCCGGACAGCCGGGGGGTCTGAAGCTTTCTTT. This gives the protein CASSLRTAGGSEAFF. The chain has TRBV25-1 and TRBJ1-1; possible D gene TRBD1, 6 bases. Germline V gene sequence: CDR1 MGHDK, CDR2 SYGVNS. The ends were cut back, 6 bases at V and 6 bases at J, with 20 bases in the middle. This CDR3 has 15 amino acids.

The chain couples TRBV18 to TRBJ2-5, with D tentatively TRBD2 (5 bases). Germline V gives CDR1 KGHSH, CDR2 LQKENI. Trimming took 3 bases from V and 4 from J, leaving 12 bases between them. The CDR3 contains 14 residues. This CDR3 is CASSPDSFRETQYF. CDR3 DNA: TGTGCCAGCTCACCGGACTCCTTTAGAGAGACCCAGTACTTC.

This chain uses TRBV6-8 with TRBJ1-2; TRBD1 matches 7 bases. In germline, CDR1 is MNHGY, CDR2 SAAAGT. The CDR3 loop spans 13 amino acids. The J segment lost 3 bases and the V segment lost 10 bases, leaving 8 bases of the junction unmatched. The CDR3 DNA sequence: TGTGCCATCTCTCGACAGGGTGACTATGGCTACACCTTC. It encodes CAISRQGDYGYTF.

V is TRBV10-2 and J is TRBJ1-1, with D perhaps TRBD1 (5 bases). The CDR3 has 15 amino acids. The V gene lost 5 bases and the J gene lost 3 bases, with 16 bases spanning the gap. Germline-derived CDR1 and CDR2 are WSHSY and SAAADI. In DNA form, the CDR3 reads TGCGCCAGCAGTTACGGGACGAGAAAGGACACTGAAGCTTTCTTT. This gives the protein CASSYGTRKDTEAFF.

The rearrangement uses TRBV15 and TRBJ1-1, with D tentatively TRBD1 (5 bases). V lost 0 bases, J lost 6 bases, and 17 bases lay in between. Germline V gene lookup returns CDR1 LNHNV and CDR2 YYDKDF (reference sequence). The CDR3 loop spans 16 amino acids. The CDR3 DNA follows: TGTGCCACCAGCAGAGATCTGCGAGGGACCCTACCTGAAGCTTTCTTT. Encoded protein: CATSRDLRGTLPEAFF. The full variable domain, its missing parts supplied by reference TRBV15 and TRBJ1-1, is DAMVIQNPRYQVTQFGKPVTLSCSQTLNHNVMYWYQQKSSQAPKLLFHYYDKDFNNEADTPDNFQSRRPNTSFCFLDIRSPGLGDTAMYLCATSRDLRGTLPEAFFGQGTRLTVV.

This clone came up a few times. The V and J genes are TRBV5-1 and TRBJ2-2, with D perhaps matching TRBD1 (6 bases). V was clipped by 4 bases and J by 1 base, with 11 bases between them. CDR3 size: 15 residues. CDR1 SGHRS and CDR2 YFSETQ come from the germline V gene. The CDR3 spells CASSISTGNTGELFF. The CDR3 nucleotides read TGCGCCAGCAGCATCTCGACAGGGAACACCGGGGAGCTGTTTTTT.

This clone was recorded a few times. Distinct nucleotide sequences in the sample also encode this CDR3. CDR3: CASSPDRNSPLHF. The CDR3 DNA reads as TGTGCCAGCTCACCTGATAGGAATTCACCCCTCCACTTT. The chain combines TRBV18 with TRBJ1-6; no firm D call. The CDR3 has 13 amino acids. Looked up from germline, CDR1 is KGHSH and CDR2 is LQKENI. The ends were cut back, 3 bases at V and 7 bases at J, with 7 bases in the middle.

The V gene is TRBV18, the J gene TRBJ1-1; TRBD1 matches at 7 bases. The germline V gene has CDR1 KGHSH and CDR2 LQKENI. V was clipped by 0 bases and J by 4 bases; unmatched bases: 11. The CDR3 is 17 amino acids. Here the CDR3 DNA reads TGTGCCAGCTCACCACCGTTGGACAGGCCGACGCGCACTGAAGCTTTCTTT. Protein: CASSPPLDRPTRTEAFF.

The genes are TRBV30 and TRBJ1-1; no reliable D call. Trimming shortened V by 0 bases and J by 6 bases, and 14 bases separated the two germline ends. The V gene's germline CDR1 is GTSNPN and CDR2 SVGIG (reference sequence). This CDR3 spans 14 amino acids. CDR3: CAWSVLEARSEAFF. The DNA of the CDR3 is TGTGCCTGGAGTGTACTTGAGGCGCGATCTGAAGCTTTCTTT.

The chain has TRBV6-8 and TRBJ1-3, with D perhaps matching TRBD1 (6 bases). Trimming left V 7 bases short and J 1 base short, with 17 bases between. Germline CDR1 MNHGY, CDR2 SAAAGT. This CDR3 has 16 residues. Here the CDR3 reads CASTFTGMGSGNTIYF. DNA for the CDR3: TGTGCCAGCACCTTTACAGGGATGGGGTCTGGAAACACCATATATTTT.

The chain couples TRBV19 to TRBJ1-1, with no clear D. The CDR3 is made up of 14 amino acids. With 1 base removed from V and 2 bases from J, the gap between germline ends came to 8 bases. Germline CDR1 reads LNHDA; CDR2 reads SQIVND (reference sequence). This CDR3 reads CASSIAWGNTEAFF. The CDR3 coding sequence is TGTGCCAGTAGTATAGCCTGGGGAAACACTGAAGCTTTCTTT.